One TCR beta chain is described in this entry. The target antigen is unknown. The CDR3 length is 14 residues. CDR1 is SNHLY and CDR2 is FYNNEI in the germline V gene. V lost 5 bases and J lost 11; bases outside the gene matches: 10. Random hexamers served to reverse transcribe roughly 0.45 to 1 ug RNA. The TCR beta CDR3 was amplified by immunoSEQ multiplex PCR across 54 Vbeta, 13 Jbeta. TCRdb passed the immunoSEQ multiplex PCR reads through MiXCR, listing each CDR3 protein once. This sample has approximately 200,000 distinct CDR3 sequences, with 80% to 95% found just once. TCR beta sequencing covered blood CD8+ and CD4+ T cells. Relapsing-remitting disease, either stable or active, was present in the multiple sclerosis controls, who were treatment-naive patients. The entry originates in a study of CD8 T cells in Susac syndrome. Study-wide findings and caveats: It was acknowledged by the study that relatively few individuals were included in its TCR sequencing and HLA analysis.

Input material: CD8+ T cells from PBMCs. The chain couples TRBV2 to TRBJ1-1, with TRBD1 matching 11 bases. The clonotype comes from a human donor with multiple sclerosis. DNA of the CDR3: TGTGCCAGCAGTCCCGATGGACAGGGGGCGATGGCTTTCTTT. It codes for CASSPDGQGAMAFF.